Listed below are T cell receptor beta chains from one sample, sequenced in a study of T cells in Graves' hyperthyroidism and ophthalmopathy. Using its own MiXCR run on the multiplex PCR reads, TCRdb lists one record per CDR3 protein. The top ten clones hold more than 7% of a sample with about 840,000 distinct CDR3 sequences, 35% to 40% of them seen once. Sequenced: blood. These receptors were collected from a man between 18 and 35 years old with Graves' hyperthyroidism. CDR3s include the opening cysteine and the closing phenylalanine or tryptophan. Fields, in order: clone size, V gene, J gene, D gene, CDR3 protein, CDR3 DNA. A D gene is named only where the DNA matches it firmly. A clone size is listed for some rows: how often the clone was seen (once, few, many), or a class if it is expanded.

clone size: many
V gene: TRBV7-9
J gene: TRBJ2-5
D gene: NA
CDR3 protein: CASSLGGGLQETQYF
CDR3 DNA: TGTGCCAGCAGCTTAGGTGGTGGGCTCCAAGAGACCCAGTACTTC

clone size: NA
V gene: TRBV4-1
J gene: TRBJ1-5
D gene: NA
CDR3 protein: CASSQDLVSNQPQHF
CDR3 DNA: TGCGCCAGCAGCCAAGATTTGGTTAGCAATCAGCCCCAGCATTTT

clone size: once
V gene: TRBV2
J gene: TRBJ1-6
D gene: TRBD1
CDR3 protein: CASLDGQGGNSPLHF
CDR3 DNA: TGTGCCAGCTTGGACGGACAGGGGGGCAATTCACCCCTCCACTTT

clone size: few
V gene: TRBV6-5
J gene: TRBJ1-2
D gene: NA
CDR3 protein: CASRADEYYGYTF
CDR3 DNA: TGTGCCAGCAGAGCGGACGAGTACTATGGCTACACCTTC

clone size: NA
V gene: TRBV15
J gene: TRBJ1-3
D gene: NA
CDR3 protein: CATSRQGPGNTIYF
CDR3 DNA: TGTGCCACCAGCAGGCAGGGTCCAGGAAACACCATATATTTT

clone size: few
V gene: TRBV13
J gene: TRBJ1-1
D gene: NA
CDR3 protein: CASSSLRWGAFF
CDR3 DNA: TGTGCCAGCAGCTCCCTTAGGTGGGGAGCTTTCTTT

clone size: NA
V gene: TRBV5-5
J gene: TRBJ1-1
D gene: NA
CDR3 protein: CASSLSSANTEAFF
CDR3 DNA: TGTGCCAGCAGCTTGTCGTCGGCGAACACTGAAGCTTTCTTT

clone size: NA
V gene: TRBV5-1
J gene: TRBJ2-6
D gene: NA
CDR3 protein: CASSLKGANVLTF
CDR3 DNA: TGCGCCAGCAGCTTAAAGGGGGCCAACGTCCTGACTTTC

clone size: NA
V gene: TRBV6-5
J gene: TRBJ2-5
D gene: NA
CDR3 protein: CASSYSALQETQYF
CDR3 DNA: TGTGCCAGCAGTTACTCGGCATTACAAGAGACCCAGTACTTC

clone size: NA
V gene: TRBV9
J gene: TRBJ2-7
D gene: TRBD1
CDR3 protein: CASSSDRGCEQYF
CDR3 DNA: TGTGCCAGCAGCTCGGACAGGGGCTGCGAGCAGTACTTC

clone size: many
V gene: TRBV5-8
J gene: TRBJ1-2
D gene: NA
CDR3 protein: CASSLSATYTF
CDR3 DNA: TGTGCCAGCAGCTTGTCGGCAACCTACACCTTC

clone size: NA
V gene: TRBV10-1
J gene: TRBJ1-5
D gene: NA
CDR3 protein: CASSADGNNQPQHF
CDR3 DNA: TGCGCCAGCAGTGCGGACGGGAACAATCAGCCCCAGCATTTT

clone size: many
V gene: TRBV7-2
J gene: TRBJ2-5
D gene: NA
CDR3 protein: CASSPTSSGAQYF
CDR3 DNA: TGTGCCAGCAGCCCAACTAGCTCCGGTGCCCAGTACTTC

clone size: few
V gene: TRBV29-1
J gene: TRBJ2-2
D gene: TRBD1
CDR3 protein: CSAPRQGENTGELFF
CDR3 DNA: TGCAGCGCCCCCAGACAGGGAGAGAACACCGGGGAGCTGTTTTTT

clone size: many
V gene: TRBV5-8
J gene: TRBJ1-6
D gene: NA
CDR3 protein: CASSLELGAPLHF
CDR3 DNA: TGTGCCAGCAGCTTGGAGTTGGGAGCGCCCCTCCACTTT

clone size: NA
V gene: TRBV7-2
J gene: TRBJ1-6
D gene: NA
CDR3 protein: CASSLVGAVSPLHF
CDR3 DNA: TGTGCCAGCAGCTTAGTGGGGGCGGTTTCACCCCTCCACTTT

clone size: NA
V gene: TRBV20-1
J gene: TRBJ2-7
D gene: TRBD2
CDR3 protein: CSAALAGSSYEQYF
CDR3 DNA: TGCAGTGCTGCTTTAGCGGGCAGCTCCTACGAGCAGTACTTC

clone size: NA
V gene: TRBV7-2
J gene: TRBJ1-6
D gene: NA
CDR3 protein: CASSPGTGNGSPLHF
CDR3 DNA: TGTGCCAGCAGCCCGGGCACAGGAAACGGATCACCCCTCCACTTT

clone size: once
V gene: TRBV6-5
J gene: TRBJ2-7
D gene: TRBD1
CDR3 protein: CASSYSGQGYYEQYF
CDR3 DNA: TGTGCCAGCAGTTACTCCGGACAGGGGTACTACGAGCAGTACTTC

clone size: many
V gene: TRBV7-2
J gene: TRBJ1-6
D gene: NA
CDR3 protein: CASSLAPDHNSPLHF
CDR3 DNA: TGTGCCAGCAGCTTAGCGCCGGATCATAATTCACCCCTCCACTTT

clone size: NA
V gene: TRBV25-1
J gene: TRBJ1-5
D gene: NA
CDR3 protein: CASSDSGQGVNQPQHF
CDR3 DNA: TGTGCCAGCAGTGATTCTGGGCAGGGTGTTAATCAGCCCCAGCATTTT

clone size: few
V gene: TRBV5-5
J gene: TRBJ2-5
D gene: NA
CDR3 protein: CASSLADRELLETQYF
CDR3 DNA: TGTGCCAGCAGCTTGGCTGATCGGGAGCTGCTAGAGACCCAGTACTTC

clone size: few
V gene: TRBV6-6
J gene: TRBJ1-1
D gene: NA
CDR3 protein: CASSPTTEAFF
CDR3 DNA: TGTGCCAGCAGTCCCACCACTGAAGCTTTCTTT

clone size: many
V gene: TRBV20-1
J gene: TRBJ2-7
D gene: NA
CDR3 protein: CSARDRTDYEQYF
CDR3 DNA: TGCAGTGCTAGAGATCGGACAGACTACGAGCAGTACTTC

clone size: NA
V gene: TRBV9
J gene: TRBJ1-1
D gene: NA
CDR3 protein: CASSLEERNTEAFF
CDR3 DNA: TGTGCCAGCAGCCTAGAGGAGAGGAACACTGAAGCTTTCTTT

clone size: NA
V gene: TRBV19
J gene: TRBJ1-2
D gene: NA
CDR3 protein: CASSPRLGDGYTF
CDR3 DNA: TGTGCCAGTAGTCCTAGACTTGGCGATGGCTACACCTTC

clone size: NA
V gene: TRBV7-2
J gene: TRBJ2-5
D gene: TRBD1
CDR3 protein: CASSFVSGTGKETQYF
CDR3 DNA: TGTGCCAGCAGCTTTGTGTCCGGGACAGGGAAAGAGACCCAGTACTTC

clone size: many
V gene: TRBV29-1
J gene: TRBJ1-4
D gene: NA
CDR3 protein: CAAKGAYTPTNEKLFF
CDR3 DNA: TGCGCCGCAAAAGGGGCCTACACTCCAACTAATGAAAAACTGTTTTTT

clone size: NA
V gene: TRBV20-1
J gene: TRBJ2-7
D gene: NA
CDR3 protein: CSAAPLTGTYEQYF
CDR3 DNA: TGCAGTGCTGCTCCCCTTACAGGCACCTACGAGCAGTACTTC

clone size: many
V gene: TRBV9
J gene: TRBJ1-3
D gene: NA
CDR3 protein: CASAKGDSGNTIYF
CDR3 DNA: TGTGCCAGCGCGAAGGGAGACTCTGGAAACACCATATATTTT

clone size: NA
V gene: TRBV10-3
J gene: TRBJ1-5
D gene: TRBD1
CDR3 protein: CATSVRDRVNQPQHF
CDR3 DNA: TGTGCCACCAGTGTCCGGGACAGGGTGAATCAGCCCCAGCATTTT

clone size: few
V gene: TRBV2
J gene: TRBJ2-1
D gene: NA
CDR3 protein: CASSVGTDYNEQFF
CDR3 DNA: TGTGCCAGCAGTGTCGGCACCGATTACAATGAGCAGTTCTTC

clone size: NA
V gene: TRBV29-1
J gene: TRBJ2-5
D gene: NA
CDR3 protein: CSVVKYQETQYF
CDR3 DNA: TGCAGCGTTGTTAAGTACCAAGAGACCCAGTACTTC

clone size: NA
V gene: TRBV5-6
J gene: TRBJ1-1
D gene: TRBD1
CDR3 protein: CASSPGTAPNTEAFF
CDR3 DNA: TGTGCCAGCAGTCCCGGGACAGCCCCGAACACTGAAGCTTTCTTT

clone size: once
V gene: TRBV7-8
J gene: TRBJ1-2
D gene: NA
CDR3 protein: CASSPQEGQGGDGYTF
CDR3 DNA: TGCGCCAGCAGCCCTCAGGAAGGGCAGGGAGGGGATGGCTACACCTTC

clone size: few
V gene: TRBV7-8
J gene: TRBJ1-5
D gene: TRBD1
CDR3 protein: CASATGEISNQPQHF
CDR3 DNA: TGTGCCAGCGCGACAGGGGAAATAAGCAATCAGCCCCAGCATTTT

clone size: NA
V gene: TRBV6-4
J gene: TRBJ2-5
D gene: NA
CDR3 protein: CASPGIMAQYF
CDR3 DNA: TGTGCCAGCCCCGGGATAATGGCCCAGTACTTC

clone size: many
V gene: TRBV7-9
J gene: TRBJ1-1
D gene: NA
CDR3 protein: CASSFPDLYTEAFF
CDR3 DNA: TGTGCCAGCAGCTTCCCGGACCTTTACACTGAAGCTTTCTTT

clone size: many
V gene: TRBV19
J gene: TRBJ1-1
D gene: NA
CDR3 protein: CASGTSNTEAFF
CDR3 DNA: TGTGCCAGTGGGACATCGAACACTGAAGCTTTCTTT

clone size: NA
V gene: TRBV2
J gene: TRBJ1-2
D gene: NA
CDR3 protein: CASKDLNKVSYTF
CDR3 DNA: TGTGCCAGCAAGGACCTGAACAAGGTTAGCTACACCTTC

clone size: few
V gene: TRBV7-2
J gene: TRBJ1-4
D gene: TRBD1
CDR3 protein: CASSTWTGDEKLFF
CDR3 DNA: TGTGCCAGCAGCACCTGGACAGGGGATGAAAAACTGTTTTTT

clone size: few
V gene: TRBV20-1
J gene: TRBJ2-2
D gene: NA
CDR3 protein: CSARDLQGGTGELFF
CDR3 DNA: TGCAGTGCTAGAGATCTACAGGGAGGCACCGGGGAGCTGTTTTTT

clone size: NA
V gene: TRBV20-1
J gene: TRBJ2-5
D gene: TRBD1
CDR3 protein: CSAWTGGAETQYF
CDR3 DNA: TGCAGTGCTTGGACAGGGGGCGCAGAGACCCAGTACTTC

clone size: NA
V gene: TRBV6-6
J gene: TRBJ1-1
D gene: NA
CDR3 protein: CASSYSRTATTEAFF
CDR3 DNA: TGTGCCAGCAGTTACTCCAGGACAGCAACCACTGAAGCTTTCTTT

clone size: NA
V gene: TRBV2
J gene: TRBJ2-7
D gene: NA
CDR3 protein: CASLINSGNGAYEQYF
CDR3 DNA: TGTGCCAGCCTGATAAACTCCGGGAACGGGGCCTACGAGCAGTACTTC

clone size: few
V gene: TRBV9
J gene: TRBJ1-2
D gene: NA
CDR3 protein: CASSSREGQGYGYTF
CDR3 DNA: TGTGCCAGCAGCTCCCGCGAGGGTCAGGGCTATGGCTACACCTTC

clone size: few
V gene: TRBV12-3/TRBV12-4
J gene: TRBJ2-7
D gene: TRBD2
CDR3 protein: CASSYRTSGAYEQYF
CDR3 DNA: TGTGCCAGCAGTTACCGGACTAGCGGGGCCTACGAGCAGTACTTC

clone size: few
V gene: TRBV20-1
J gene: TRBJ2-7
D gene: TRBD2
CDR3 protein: CSATPTSGSPYEQYF
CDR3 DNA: TGCAGTGCAACGCCTACTAGCGGTAGCCCCTACGAGCAGTACTTC

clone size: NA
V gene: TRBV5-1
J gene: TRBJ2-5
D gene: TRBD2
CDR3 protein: CASSGFEPGLAEETQYF
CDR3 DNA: TGCGCCAGCAGCGGATTCGAACCGGGACTAGCGGAAGAGACCCAGTACTTC

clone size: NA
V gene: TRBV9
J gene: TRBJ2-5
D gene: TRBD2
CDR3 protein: CASSVGSGGLKETQYF
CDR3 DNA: TGTGCCAGCAGCGTAGGGAGCGGGGGCCTGAAAGAGACCCAGTACTTC

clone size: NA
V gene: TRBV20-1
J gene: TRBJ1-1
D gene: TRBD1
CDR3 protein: CGARQDRVSTEAFF
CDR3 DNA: TGCGGTGCTAGACAGGACAGGGTATCGACTGAAGCTTTCTTT

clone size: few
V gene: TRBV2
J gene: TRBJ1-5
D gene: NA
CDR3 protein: CASPPPGTHSNQPQHF
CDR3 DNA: TGTGCCAGCCCTCCCCCTGGGACACATAGCAATCAGCCCCAGCATTTT

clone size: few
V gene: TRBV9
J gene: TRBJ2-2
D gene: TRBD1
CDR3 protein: CASSVRGTGGAGELFF
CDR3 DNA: TGTGCCAGCAGCGTGAGGGGGACAGGGGGTGCCGGGGAGCTGTTTTTT

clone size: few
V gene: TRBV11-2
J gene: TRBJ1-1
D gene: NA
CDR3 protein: CASIGQLNTEAFF
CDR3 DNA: TGTGCCAGCATCGGACAGTTGAACACTGAAGCTTTCTTT

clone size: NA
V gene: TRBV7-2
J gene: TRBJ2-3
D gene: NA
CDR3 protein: CASSSTYTDTQYF
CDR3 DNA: TGTGCCAGCAGCTCCACCTACACAGATACGCAGTATTTT

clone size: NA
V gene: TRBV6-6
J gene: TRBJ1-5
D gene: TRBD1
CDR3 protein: CASRGQGPEPQHF
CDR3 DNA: TGTGCCAGCAGAGGACAGGGGCCGGAGCCCCAGCATTTT